This is a list of T cell receptor beta chains from one sample in a study of blood T cell repertoires in COVID-19. Sequenced by immunoSEQ multiplex PCR; TCRdb stores in-frame clones only, minus some. The table shows roughly 150,000 clones, with about 80% occurring only once. The material sequenced was peripheral blood. Receptors originate from a man aged 60-69 years with acute or convalescent COVID-19. Each CDR3 is given with its conserved first and last residue. The D gene is left open where the match is weak.

d_call | j_call | v_call | cdr3_aa
. | TRBJ2-7 | TRBV6-2/TRBV6-3 | CASSYSILYEQYF
TRBD2 | TRBJ2-1 | TRBV18 | CASSPPRGSGGANEQFF
. | TRBJ1-3 | TRBV4-2 | CASSQDKGKNTIYF
. | TRBJ2-3 | TRBV28 | CASATTDTQYF
. | TRBJ2-5 | TRBV4-1 | CASSHWREETQYF
TRBD1 | TRBJ2-3 | TRBV6-1 | CASSGLGQGKADTQYF
. | TRBJ1-1 | TRBV6-2/TRBV6-3 | CASSFPLNTEAFF
TRBD1 | TRBJ1-4 | TRBV5-4 | CASSLEGGTGRGKLFF
TRBD2 | TRBJ2-1 | TRBV5-1 | CASRLAGPGNEQFF
. | TRBJ2-7 | TRBV7-9 | CASSLETVLEQYF
TRBD2 | TRBJ2-1 | TRBV30 | CAHSGRVYGEQFF
. | TRBJ2-5 | TRBV7-2 | CASAYLSYQETQYF
TRBD2 | TRBJ2-1 | TRBV18 | CASSPLAGGGHNEQFF
. | TRBJ2-5 | TRBV11-2 | CASSLGDRLSETQYF
. | TRBJ2-7 | TRBV5-6 | CASSLAGSSYEQYF
TRBD2 | TRBJ2-3 | TRBV2 | CASSDSPTSGRADTQYF
TRBD2 | TRBJ2-1 | TRBV7-2 | CASSFASGRVNEQFF
. | TRBJ1-2 | TRBV5-1 | CASSLEGHGGPYGYTF
TRBD1 | TRBJ1-2 | TRBV10-3 | CAITLTGGYGYTF
TRBD2 | TRBJ2-5 | TRBV2 | CASRVGTSGSQYF
TRBD2 | TRBJ2-7 | TRBV9 | CASSVAAGGSHDEQYF
TRBD1 | TRBJ2-7 | TRBV7-9 | CASSPRQGLGLEQYF
. | TRBJ2-7 | TRBV11-2 | CASSLGAGGTYEQYF
TRBD1 | TRBJ1-2 | TRBV6-5 | CASSYSTGLRGYTF
TRBD2 | TRBJ2-7 | TRBV14 | CASSQVAGGPGEQYF
TRBD2 | TRBJ2-3 | TRBV5-1 | CASSLLAGSLTDTQYF
TRBD1 | TRBJ2-4 | TRBV4-1 | CASSQDGQGAYSSVFQYF
. | TRBJ1-1 | TRBV5-1 | CASSLLAGNTEAFF
. | TRBJ2-7 | TRBV20-1 | CSARAGYEQYF
TRBD1 | TRBJ2-1 | TRBV19 | CASSQDRTYNEQFF
TRBD2 | TRBJ2-5 | TRBV5-1 | CASSFSGGVETQYF
. | TRBJ1-1 | TRBV1 | CTSSCLLTGTVSEAFF
. | TRBJ1-1 | TRBV28 | CASKRGRRVAFF